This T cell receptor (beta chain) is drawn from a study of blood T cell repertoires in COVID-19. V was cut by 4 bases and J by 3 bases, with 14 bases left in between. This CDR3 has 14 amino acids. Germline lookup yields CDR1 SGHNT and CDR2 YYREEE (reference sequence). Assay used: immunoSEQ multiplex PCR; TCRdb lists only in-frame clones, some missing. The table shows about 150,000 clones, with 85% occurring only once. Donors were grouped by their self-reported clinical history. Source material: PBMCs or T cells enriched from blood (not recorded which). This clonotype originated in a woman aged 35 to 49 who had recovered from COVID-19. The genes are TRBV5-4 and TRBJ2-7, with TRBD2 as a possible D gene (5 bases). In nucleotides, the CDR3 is TGTGCCAGCAGCCCAGCACGGGATAACTACGAGCAGTACTTC. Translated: CASSPARDNYEQYF.